A selection of T cell receptor beta chains follows, all from one sample in a study of T cell responses to AZD1222 COVID-19 vaccine. Libraries were prepared by immunoSEQ multiplex PCR; TCRdb keeps only in-frame clonotypes and omits some of them. This sample has some 250,000 clones, with about 94% found just once. The sequenced sample was peripheral blood, obtained 28 days after the second AZD1222 dose. The source is an adult who received the AZD1222 COVID-19 vaccine. Both conserved end residues are part of each CDR3. A D gene is named only where the DNA matches it firmly. Clone size is stated in some rows and not others, as once, few, many or a class when expanded.

size	V	J	D	CDR3	DNA
-	TRBV15	TRBJ2-7	TRBD2	CATSSLRTSGSADEQYF	TGTGCCACCAGCAGCCTTAGGACTAGCGGGAGTGCGGACGAGCAGTACTTC
-	TRBV6-5	TRBJ1-1	TRBD1	CAVNRGRFGDTEAFF	TGTGCCGTCAACAGGGGGCGGTTCGGGGACACTGAAGCTTTCTTT
-	TRBV4-1	TRBJ2-2	-	CASSHSRDTGELFF	TGCGCCAGCAGCCATTCCAGGGACACCGGGGAGCTGTTTTTT
-	TRBV20-1	TRBJ2-1	TRBD2	CSASTSDAYNEQFF	TGCAGTGCTAGTACTAGCGACGCCTACAATGAGCAGTTCTTC
once	TRBV2	TRBJ2-2	TRBD2	CASIAGTSGGGELFF	TGTGCCAGCATCGCCGGGACTAGCGGCGGCGGGGAGCTGTTTTTT
-	TRBV7-3	TRBJ1-1	-	CASSPRAGVNTEAFF	TGTGCCAGCAGCCCAAGAGCAGGAGTGAACACTGAAGCTTTCTTT
-	TRBV2	TRBJ1-6	TRBD1	CASSEEGQGASPLHF	TGTGCCAGCAGTGAAGAAGGACAGGGGGCGTCACCCCTCCACTTT
once	TRBV6-5	TRBJ2-3	TRBD2	CASSPGLAGGDTQYF	TGTGCCAGCAGTCCCGGACTAGCGGGAGGTGATACGCAGTATTTT
-	TRBV5-8	TRBJ2-2	-	CASSLSGVGELFF	TGTGCCAGCAGCTTGTCTGGGGTCGGGGAGCTGTTTTTT
-	TRBV25-1	TRBJ2-2	-	CASGPGALNTGELFF	TGTGCCAGCGGCCCCGGGGCCCTGAACACCGGGGAGCTGTTTTTT
-	TRBV5-4	TRBJ2-7	-	CASSLGPGLTYEQYF	TGTGCCAGCAGCTTGGGCCCGGGCCTTACCTACGAGCAGTACTTC
-	TRBV11-3	TRBJ1-1	-	CASSLRGGSEAFF	TGTGCCAGCAGCTTAAGGGGGGGGTCTGAAGCTTTCTTT
-	TRBV3-1/TRBV3-2	TRBJ1-1	-	CASNYRMNTEAFF	TGTGCCAGCAACTACCGGATGAACACTGAAGCTTTCTTT
-	TRBV5-5	TRBJ1-2	-	CASSAQGRGYTF	TGTGCCAGCAGCGCACAGGGAAGGGGCTACACCTTC